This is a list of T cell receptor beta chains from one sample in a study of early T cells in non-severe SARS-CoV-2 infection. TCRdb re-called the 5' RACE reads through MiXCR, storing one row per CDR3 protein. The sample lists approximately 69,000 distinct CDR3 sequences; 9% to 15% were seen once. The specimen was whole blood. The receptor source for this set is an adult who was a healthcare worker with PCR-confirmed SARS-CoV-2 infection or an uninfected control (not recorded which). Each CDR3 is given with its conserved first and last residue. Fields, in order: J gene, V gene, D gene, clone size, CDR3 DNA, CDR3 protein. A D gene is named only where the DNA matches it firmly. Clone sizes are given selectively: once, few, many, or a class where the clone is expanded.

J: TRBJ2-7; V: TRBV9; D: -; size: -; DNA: TGTGCCAGCAGCCCCCCTGGGGCGGACCGCGAGCAGTACTTC; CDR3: CASSPPGADREQYF
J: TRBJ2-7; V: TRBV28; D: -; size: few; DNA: TGTGCCAGCAGTTCCCATCGGGTAAGCTCCTACGAGCAGTACTTC; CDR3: CASSSHRVSSYEQYF
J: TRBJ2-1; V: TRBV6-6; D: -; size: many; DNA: TGTGCCAGCAGTTTTCCGGGACAAACATCAGAGGATGAGCAGTTCTTC; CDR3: CASSFPGQTSEDEQFF
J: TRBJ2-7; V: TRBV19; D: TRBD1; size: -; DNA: TGTGCCAGTTGTCCGGGACAGGGGGCGTCCGAGCAGTACTTC; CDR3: CASCPGQGASEQYF
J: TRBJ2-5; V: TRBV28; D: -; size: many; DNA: TGTGCCATCAATAGGTCCGGGCAGGAGGAAGAGACCCAGTACTTC; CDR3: CAINRSGQEEETQYF
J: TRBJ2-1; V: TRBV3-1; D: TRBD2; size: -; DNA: TGTGCCAGCAGCCACATTAGCGGGAGGGGGAATGAGCAGTTCTTC; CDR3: CASSHISGRGNEQFF
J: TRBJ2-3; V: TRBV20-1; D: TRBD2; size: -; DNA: TGCAGTGCCCCCCGACTAGCGGGAGTCGGAGATACGCAGTATTTT; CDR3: CSAPRLAGVGDTQYF
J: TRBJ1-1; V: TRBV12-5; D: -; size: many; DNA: TGTGCTAGTGGTTTGGATAACACTGAAGCTTTCTTT; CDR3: CASGLDNTEAFF
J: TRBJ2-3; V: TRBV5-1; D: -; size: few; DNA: TGCGCCAGCAGCGACCCGGCGGAGGGGGGCACAGATACGCAGTATTTT; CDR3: CASSDPAEGGTDTQYF
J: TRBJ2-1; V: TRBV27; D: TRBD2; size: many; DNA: TGTGCCAGCACGCTAGCGGGATCGATCTACAATGAGCAGTTCTTC; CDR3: CASTLAGSIYNEQFF
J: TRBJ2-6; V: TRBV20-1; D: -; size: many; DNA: TGCAGTGCTAGGGCCGGGAGCGGTCATTCCTCTGGGGCCAACGTCCTGACTTTC; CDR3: CSARAGSGHSSGANVLTF
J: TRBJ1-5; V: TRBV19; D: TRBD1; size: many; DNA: TGTGCCAGTAGGGCTCAGGGGGCGGTTGGGAATCAGCCCCAGCATTTT; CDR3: CASRAQGAVGNQPQHF
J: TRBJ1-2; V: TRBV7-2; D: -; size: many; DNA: TGTGCCAGCAGCCGGGACAAAAACTATGGCTACACCTTC; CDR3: CASSRDKNYGYTF